The T cell receptor (beta chain) under discussion was sequenced for a study of human T cells and chemical hapten exposure. Whole-study context: Minor pooled library volume differences mainly drove per-sample TCR yield variation. Findings and caveats of the study: After DPC sensitization, TCRs above 1 in 1000 frequency showed no change.

Time point reported: healthy volunteer bleed at 2 weeks. It was from unfractionated whole blood that total RNA was extracted. Trimming took off 3 bases at V and 3 bases at J, with 11 bases between the two ends. Germline V gene data show CDR1 as LGHDT and CDR2 as YNNKEL (reference sequence). There are 14 residues in the CDR3. TCRdb reanalysed the RACE reads using MiXCR and keeps one entry per CDR3 protein. The sample records tens of thousands of distinct CDR3 sequences, over 7% being singletons. This clonotype was counted many times. Its antigen is not identified. The rearrangement links TRBV3-1 to TRBJ1-2; unclear D gene. The TCR comes from a human donor in good health. Some clones in this sample may be carry-over from other donors' samples. The specimen was whole blood. This CDR3 reads CASSQASNHYGYTF. In DNA form, the CDR3 reads TGTGCCAGCAGCCAGGCCTCAAACCACTATGGCTACACCTTC. The variable domain in full, completed from reference TRBV3-1 and TRBJ1-2, reads DTAVSQTPKYLVTQMGNDKSIKCEQNLGHDTMYWYKQDSKKFLKIMFSYNNKELIINETVPNRFSPKSPDKAHLNLHINSLELGDSAVYFCASSQASNHYGYTFGSGTRLTVV.